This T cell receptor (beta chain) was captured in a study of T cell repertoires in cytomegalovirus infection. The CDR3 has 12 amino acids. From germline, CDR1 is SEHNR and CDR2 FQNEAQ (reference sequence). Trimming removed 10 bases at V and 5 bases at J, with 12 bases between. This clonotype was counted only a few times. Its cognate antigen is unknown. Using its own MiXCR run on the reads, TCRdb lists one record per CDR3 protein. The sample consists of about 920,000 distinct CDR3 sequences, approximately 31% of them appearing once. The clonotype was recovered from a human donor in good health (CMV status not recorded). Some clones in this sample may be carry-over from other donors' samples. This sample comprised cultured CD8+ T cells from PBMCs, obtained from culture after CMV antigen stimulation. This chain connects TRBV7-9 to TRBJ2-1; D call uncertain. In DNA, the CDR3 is TGTGCCACCTCTCTTTGGGACAATGAGCAGTTCTTC. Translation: CATSLWDNEQFF. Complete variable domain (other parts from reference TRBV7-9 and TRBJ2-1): DTGVSQNPRHKITKRGQNVTFRCDPISEHNRLYWYRQTLGQGPEFLTYFQNEAQLEKSRLLSDRFSAERPKGSFSTLEIQRTEQGDSAMYLCATSLWDNEQFFGPGTRLTVL.